In this sample, the clone carrying this T cell receptor (beta chain) turned up a few times. Antigen specificity is unknown. Germline loops: CDR1 SGHRS, CDR2 YFSETQ. This CDR3 is 14 amino acids long. V shed 4 bases and J shed 8 bases, with 15 bases lying between them. This entry comes from a study of spatial heterogeneity in lung cancer. Overall study: An average of more than ten raw reads was observed per unique TCR and UMI combination.

The study tagged each TCR cDNA molecule with a unique molecular identifier. TCRdb reprocessed the 5' RACE reads with MiXCR, giving one entry per CDR3 protein. Of 49,000 or so distinct CDR3 sequences in the sample, about 11% were seen once. Time point meaning: sample taken at primary tumor resection. Unsorted tumor, nontumor lung tissue or cryopreserved PBMC supplied the whole RNA. Samples came from roughly 72 TRACERx patients with untreated early-stage lung cancer. Findings and limits, study-wide: Circulating ubiquitous expanded tumor TCRs were observed more frequently at resection than at follow-up.

The rearrangement uses TRBV5-1 and TRBJ1-4; D gene unclear. The receptor was derived from a female donor with early-stage non-small cell lung cancer. The sequencing used PBMCs, collected at surgery. The CDR3 loop is CASSGGSKGEKLFF. CDR3 DNA: TGCGCCAGCAGCGGAGGTTCTAAAGGGGAAAAACTGTTTTTT.